The T cell receptor (beta chain) described here comes from a study of blood T cell repertoires in COVID-19. Authors' analysis steps: Estimates of nucleated cell counts were drawn from the amplification of reference gene primers. Clones were read by immunoSEQ multiplex PCR, and TCRdb kept only the in-frame ones, dropping some. The V and J calls and clone size are taken from that table; D and trimming were inferred from the DNA. The sample records under 250,000 clones, around 86% being singletons. CDR1 is SGHRS, CDR2 YFSETQ, per germline. The CDR3 runs to 15 residues. With V trimmed by 4 bases and J by 8 bases, 14 bases remained unmatched.

Sequencing was done on a sample of peripheral blood. This clonotype was sampled from a woman in her sixties or seventies who had recovered from COVID-19. The V and J genes are TRBV5-1 and TRBJ1-2, with 7 positions matching TRBD1. The CDR3 DNA sequence: TGCGCCAGCAGCGCACACGCCCAGGGGGAAGACGGCTACACCTTC. Translating gives CASSAHAQGEDGYTF.